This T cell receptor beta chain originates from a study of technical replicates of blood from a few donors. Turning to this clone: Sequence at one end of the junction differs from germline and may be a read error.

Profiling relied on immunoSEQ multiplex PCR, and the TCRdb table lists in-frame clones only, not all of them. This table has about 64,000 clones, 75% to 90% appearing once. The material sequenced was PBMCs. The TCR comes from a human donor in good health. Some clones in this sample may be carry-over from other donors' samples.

CDR3 sequence reads: CASSYTGQGRKVNF. The CDR3 DNA reads as TGTGCCAGCAGTTACACGGGACAGGGAAGGAAAGTGAACTTC. The chain recombines TRBV6-5 with TRBJ1-2; 9 bases match TRBD1. The germline CDR1 and CDR2 sequences are MNHEY and SVGAGI. This CDR3 contains 14 residues.